The clone carrying this T cell receptor (beta chain) was counted many times. These data originate in a study of T cells in Graves' hyperthyroidism and ophthalmopathy. The CDR3 runs 15 residues. Trimming left V 0 bases short and J 1 base short, with 9 bases between. The germline CDR1 and CDR2 sequences are SGHTA and FQGTGA. Amplification of TCR beta CDR3 regions used RNA as the template. Using the HTBI primer set, a first-round RT-PCR was run on the TCR CDR3. From the multiplex PCR reads, TCRdb called clonotypes with MiXCR, one entry per CDR3 protein. This table has 550,000 to 700,000 distinct CDR3 sequences, approximately 15% appearing once.

This TCR was sampled from a woman aged 40 to 50 with Graves' ophthalmopathy. V and J are TRBV7-3 and TRBJ1-1; D uncertain. Sequencing input: blood. The CDR3 DNA reads as TGTGCCAGCAGCTTAACGGGCCAGCAGAACACTGAAGCTTTCTTT. This encodes CASSLTGQQNTEAFF.